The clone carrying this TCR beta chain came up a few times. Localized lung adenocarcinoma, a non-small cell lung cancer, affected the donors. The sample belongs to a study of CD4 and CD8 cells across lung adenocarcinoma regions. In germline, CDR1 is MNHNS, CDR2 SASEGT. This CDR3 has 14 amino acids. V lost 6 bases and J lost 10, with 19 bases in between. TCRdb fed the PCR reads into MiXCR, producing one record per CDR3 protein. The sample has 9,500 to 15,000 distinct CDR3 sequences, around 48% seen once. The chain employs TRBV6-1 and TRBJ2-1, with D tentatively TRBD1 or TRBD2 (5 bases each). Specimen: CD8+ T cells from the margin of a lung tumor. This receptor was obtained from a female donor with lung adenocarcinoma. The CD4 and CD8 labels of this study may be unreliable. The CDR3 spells CASRPGSGSYEQFF. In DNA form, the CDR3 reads TGTGCCAGCAGACCAGGGAGTGGATCCTACGAGCAGTTCTTC.